The clone carrying this TCR beta chain was seen a few times. What it recognizes is unknown. The data originate from a study of identical twins. Overall study results and limits: Cross-sectional statistics underpinned the conclusions; the same donors were not followed. Modelling underestimated the level of out-of-frame TCR alpha sharing observed in monozygotic twins. Out-of-frame beta sequences exhibited a weaker degree of excess twin sharing. Part of the zero-insertion signal could reflect confounding by invariant MAIT and iNKT cells.

Each CDR3 protein gets one entry after TCRdb re-called the 5' RACE reads with MiXCR. The sample contains roughly 1,500,000 distinct CDR3 sequences, 25% to 35% of which appear only once. What was sequenced was cord blood. This TCR was sampled from a newborn girl in good health.

CDR3 sequence reads: CAISDLAYDSPGDEQFF. As DNA, the CDR3 is TGTGCCATCAGTGACCTAGCGTATGACTCCCCGGGGGATGAGCAGTTCTTC. V is TRBV10-3 and J is TRBJ2-1; perhaps TRBD2 as D (6 bases). CDR3 length equals 17 residues. From germline, CDR1 is ENHRY and CDR2 SYGVKD. V dropped 3 bases and J dropped 8 bases, with 23 bases sitting between them.